This is a list of T cell receptor beta chains from one sample in a study of OX40 agonist ivuxolimab in advanced cancers. Sequencing was performed with immunoSEQ multiplex PCR; in TCRdb, only in-frame clones are kept and a portion is missing. Here the sample spans 70,000 or so clones, 84% being singletons. Sample: CD4+ or CD8+ T cells sorted from blood, taken in a trial of the OX40 agonist ivuxolimab. These receptors were obtained from an adult with an advanced solid tumor such as melanoma, head and neck, liver or kidney cancer. Each CDR3 is given with its conserved first and last residue. The D gene is left open where the match is weak. A clone size is listed for some rows: how often the clone was seen (once, few, many), or a class if it is expanded.

clone_size: -
j_call: TRBJ1-5
v_call: TRBV4-1
d_call: -
cdr3_aa: CASSRNSADNNQPQHF
cdr3_nt: TGCGCCAGCAGCCGAAATTCAGCCGACAACAATCAGCCCCAGCATTTT

clone_size: -
j_call: TRBJ2-1
v_call: TRBV30
d_call: -
cdr3_aa: CAWSTADTGEQFF
cdr3_nt: TGTGCCTGGAGCACAGCGGACACGGGGGAGCAGTTCTTC

clone_size: -
j_call: TRBJ1-1
v_call: TRBV7-3
d_call: -
cdr3_aa: CASSPRGETEAFF
cdr3_nt: TGTGCCAGCAGCCCTCGCGGGGAAACTGAAGCTTTCTTT

clone_size: -
j_call: TRBJ1-1
v_call: TRBV18
d_call: -
cdr3_aa: CASSPGTRGEAFF
cdr3_nt: TGTGCCAGCTCACCGGGGACACGAGGTGAAGCTTTCTTT

clone_size: -
j_call: TRBJ1-4
v_call: TRBV2
d_call: -
cdr3_aa: CASKRGDEKLFF
cdr3_nt: TGTGCCAGCAAGAGAGGTGACGAAAAACTGTTTTTT

clone_size: -
j_call: TRBJ1-5
v_call: TRBV5-1
d_call: -
cdr3_aa: CASSFGMPDSNQPQHF
cdr3_nt: TGCGCCAGCAGCTTCGGTATGCCTGATAGCAATCAGCCCCAGCATTTT

clone_size: -
j_call: TRBJ2-3
v_call: TRBV7-6
d_call: TRBD1
cdr3_aa: CASSLVAPPRDSGADTQYF
cdr3_nt: TGTGCCAGCAGCTTAGTGGCCCCTCCCCGGGACAGTGGGGCAGATACGCAGTATTTT

clone_size: -
j_call: TRBJ2-3
v_call: TRBV29-1
d_call: -
cdr3_aa: CSVGMSTDTQYF
cdr3_nt: TGCAGCGTTGGCATGAGCACAGATACGCAGTATTTT

clone_size: once
j_call: TRBJ1-5
v_call: TRBV29-1
d_call: -
cdr3_aa: CSVSGQYSNQPQHF
cdr3_nt: TGCAGCGTGTCCGGACAGTATAGCAATCAGCCCCAGCATTTT

clone_size: -
j_call: TRBJ1-1
v_call: TRBV11-2
d_call: TRBD1
cdr3_aa: CASSKQGGSEAFF
cdr3_nt: TGTGCCAGCAGTAAACAGGGGGGCTCTGAAGCTTTCTTT

clone_size: -
j_call: TRBJ1-6
v_call: TRBV18
d_call: -
cdr3_aa: CASSPYNSYNSPLHF
cdr3_nt: TGTGCCAGCTCACCATACAACTCCTATAATTCACCCCTCCACTTT

clone_size: -
j_call: TRBJ1-6
v_call: TRBV19
d_call: TRBD1
cdr3_aa: CASSIRDSLSPLHF
cdr3_nt: TGTGCCAGTAGTATCAGGGACAGCCTTTCACCCCTCCACTTT

clone_size: -
j_call: TRBJ1-4
v_call: TRBV14
d_call: -
cdr3_aa: CASSPQRTDEKLFF
cdr3_nt: TGTGCCAGCAGCCCCCAAAGGACGGACGAAAAACTGTTTTTT

clone_size: -
j_call: TRBJ1-2
v_call: TRBV5-1
d_call: -
cdr3_aa: CASSRGGHSTSNYGYTF
cdr3_nt: TGCGCCAGCAGCCGGGGCGGGCATTCGACCTCTAACTATGGCTACACCTTC

clone_size: -
j_call: TRBJ1-2
v_call: TRBV6-5
d_call: -
cdr3_aa: CASNAPGRISGYTF
cdr3_nt: TGTGCCAGCAATGCCCCGGGGCGCATTAGTGGCTACACCTTC

clone_size: -
j_call: TRBJ1-1
v_call: TRBV7-3
d_call: -
cdr3_aa: CASSPHAGVNTEAFF
cdr3_nt: TGTGCCAGCAGCCCCCACGCAGGAGTCAACACTGAAGCTTTCTTT

clone_size: once
j_call: TRBJ2-1
v_call: TRBV5-4
d_call: TRBD2
cdr3_aa: CASSQGLAGGDLYNEQFF
cdr3_nt: TGTGCCAGCAGCCAGGGACTAGCGGGGGGAGATTTATACAATGAGCAGTTCTTC

clone_size: -
j_call: TRBJ1-6
v_call: TRBV4-2
d_call: -
cdr3_aa: CASSQARAGLGGGSPLHF
cdr3_nt: TGTGCCAGCAGCCAAGCCCGAGCGGGACTCGGGGGTGGTTCACCCCTCCACTTT

clone_size: -
j_call: TRBJ2-2
v_call: TRBV9
d_call: TRBD2
cdr3_aa: CASGSGPSNTGELFF
cdr3_nt: TGTGCCAGCGGTAGCGGGCCATCGAACACCGGGGAGCTGTTTTTT

clone_size: -
j_call: TRBJ1-6
v_call: TRBV30
d_call: TRBD1
cdr3_aa: CAWTGTVGDALHF
cdr3_nt: TGTGCCTGGACCGGGACAGTCGGAGACGCCCTCCACTTT

clone_size: few
j_call: TRBJ2-2
v_call: TRBV9
d_call: -
cdr3_aa: CASSVTGQSGELFF
cdr3_nt: TGTGCCAGCAGCGTAACGGGACAATCCGGGGAGCTGTTTTTT

clone_size: -
j_call: TRBJ2-5
v_call: TRBV2
d_call: TRBD1
cdr3_aa: CASGDRGETQYF
cdr3_nt: TGTGCCAGCGGGGACAGGGGAGAGACCCAGTACTTC

clone_size: -
j_call: TRBJ2-5
v_call: TRBV11-2
d_call: TRBD2
cdr3_aa: CASTPGGTSGLQETQYF
cdr3_nt: TGTGCCAGCACCCCGGGGGGTACTAGCGGGCTCCAAGAGACCCAGTACTTC

clone_size: few
j_call: TRBJ1-4
v_call: TRBV2
d_call: -
cdr3_aa: CASSENGVATNEKLFF
cdr3_nt: TGTGCCAGCAGTGAAAATGGGGTCGCAACTAATGAAAAACTGTTTTTT

clone_size: once
j_call: TRBJ2-7
v_call: TRBV18
d_call: -
cdr3_aa: CASSPTGGYEQYF
cdr3_nt: TGTGCCAGCTCACCAACCGGGGGCTACGAGCAGTACTTC

clone_size: -
j_call: TRBJ2-7
v_call: TRBV7-2
d_call: -
cdr3_aa: CASSLDPGSGYEQYF
cdr3_nt: TGTGCCAGCAGCTTAGATCCAGGGTCTGGCTACGAGCAGTACTTC

clone_size: -
j_call: TRBJ1-4
v_call: TRBV9
d_call: TRBD1
cdr3_aa: CASSASGQGGEKLFF
cdr3_nt: TGTGCCAGCAGCGCCTCTGGGCAGGGGGGTGAAAAACTGTTTTTT

clone_size: -
j_call: TRBJ2-3
v_call: TRBV5-1
d_call: TRBD2
cdr3_aa: CASSLAGGYTDTQYF
cdr3_nt: TGCGCCAGCAGCTTGGCCGGGGGGTACACAGATACGCAGTATTTT

clone_size: -
j_call: TRBJ2-3
v_call: TRBV19
d_call: TRBD1
cdr3_aa: CASSTRGDTQYF
cdr3_nt: TGTGCCAGTAGTACCAGGGGGGATACGCAGTATTTT

clone_size: -
j_call: TRBJ2-1
v_call: TRBV7-8
d_call: -
cdr3_aa: CASSFDREEFNEQFF
cdr3_nt: TGTGCCAGCAGCTTCGACAGGGAGGAGTTCAATGAGCAGTTCTTC

clone_size: few
j_call: TRBJ1-1
v_call: TRBV10-1
d_call: -
cdr3_aa: CASSRDTVGSEAFF
cdr3_nt: TGCGCCAGCAGTCGGGACACCGTTGGATCTGAAGCTTTCTTT

clone_size: -
j_call: TRBJ2-2
v_call: TRBV6-5
d_call: TRBD1
cdr3_aa: CASGQGRRSGELFF
cdr3_nt: TGTGCCAGCGGACAGGGGCGGAGATCCGGGGAGCTGTTTTTT

clone_size: -
j_call: TRBJ2-3
v_call: TRBV11-2
d_call: -
cdr3_aa: CVSSRSYQGSTDTQYF
cdr3_nt: TGTGTCAGCAGCCGGAGTTATCAGGGGTCAACAGATACGCAGTATTTT

clone_size: once
j_call: TRBJ2-7
v_call: TRBV19
d_call: -
cdr3_aa: CASSPSFGTAYEQYF
cdr3_nt: TGTGCCAGTAGTCCGTCCTTTGGTACCGCCTACGAGCAGTACTTC

clone_size: -
j_call: TRBJ1-1
v_call: TRBV5-6
d_call: -
cdr3_aa: CASSFIGADTEAFF
cdr3_nt: TGTGCCAGCAGCTTCATCGGGGCAGATACTGAAGCTTTCTTT

clone_size: -
j_call: TRBJ1-3
v_call: TRBV9
d_call: -
cdr3_aa: CASSVSSSGNTIYF
cdr3_nt: TGTGCCAGCAGCGTAAGCAGTTCCGGAAACACCATATATTTT

clone_size: once
j_call: TRBJ2-1
v_call: TRBV5-1
d_call: TRBD2
cdr3_aa: CASSELAGVSNEQFF
cdr3_nt: TGCGCCAGCTCTGAACTAGCGGGAGTAAGTAATGAGCAGTTCTTC